This TCR beta chain was sequenced in a study of blood T cell repertoires in COVID-19. The germline V gene encodes CDR1 MDHEN and CDR2 SYDVKM. With 5 bases removed from V and 1 base from J, the gap between germline ends came to 14 bases. The CDR3 runs to 15 residues. In the original workflow: Counts of nucleated cells, estimated from reference gene primer amplification, were obtained. Produced via immunoSEQ multiplex PCR; TCRdb's table is partial and in-frame only. That table supplies the V and J calls and clone size; D and trimming were determined from the DNA. The sample contains about 320,000 clones, approximately 89% of which appear only once.

The TCR comes from a woman between 25 and 40 years old with COVID-19, enrolled during active disease. The chain has TRBV28 and TRBJ1-1; maybe TRBD1 (6 bases). Sequenced input: peripheral blood. The CDR3: CASSLTGLANTEAFF. CDR3 coding DNA: TGTGCCAGCAGTCTAACAGGGTTGGCGAACACTGAAGCTTTCTTT. Using reference TRBV28 and TRBJ1-1 for the parts outside the CDR3, the full variable domain is DVKVTQSSRYLVKRTGEKVFLECVQDMDHENMFWYRQDPGLGLRLIYFSYDVKMKEKGDIPEGYSVSREKKERFSLILESASTNQTSMYLCASSLTGLANTEAFFGQGTRLTVV.